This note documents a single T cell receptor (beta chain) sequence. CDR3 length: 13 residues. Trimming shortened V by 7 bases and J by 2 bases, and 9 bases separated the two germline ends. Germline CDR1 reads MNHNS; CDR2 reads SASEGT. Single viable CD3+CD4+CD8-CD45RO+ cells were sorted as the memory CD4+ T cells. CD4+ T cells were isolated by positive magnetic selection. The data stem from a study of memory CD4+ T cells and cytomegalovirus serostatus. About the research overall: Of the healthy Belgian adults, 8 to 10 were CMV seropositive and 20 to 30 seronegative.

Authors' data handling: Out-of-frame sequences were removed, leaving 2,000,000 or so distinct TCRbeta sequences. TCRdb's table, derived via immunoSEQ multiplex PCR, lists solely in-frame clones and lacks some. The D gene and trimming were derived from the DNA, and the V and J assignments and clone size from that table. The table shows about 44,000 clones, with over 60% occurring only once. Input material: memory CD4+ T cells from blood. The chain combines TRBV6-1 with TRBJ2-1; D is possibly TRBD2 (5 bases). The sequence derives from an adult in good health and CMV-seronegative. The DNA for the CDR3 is TGTGCCAGCAACCTGGGAGCCTACAATGAGCAGTTCTTC. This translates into CASNLGAYNEQFF.